This TCR beta chain was identified during a study of blood T cell repertoires in COVID-19. Study-wide context: The United States, Italy and Spain supplied acute and convalescent COVID-19 samples.

Recruits, aged about 18 to 100 years, lived in 25 or so US areas. Participants were placed into cohorts based on the clinical history they reported. There are 17 residues in the CDR3. Under the authors' procedure: The authors estimated nucleated cell counts from reference gene primer amplification. Assay: immunoSEQ multiplex PCR; the TCRdb copy retains only in-frame clones and omits some. Clone size and the V and J calls come from that table; the DNA yielded D and trimming. The sample contains more than 200,000 clones, roughly 91% of which appear only once. The clonotype originates from a young woman who had recovered from COVID-19. The chain links TRBV21-1 to TRBJ2-7; the table's D gene call, TRBD2, was not cross checked with the DNA. TRBV21-1 is a pseudogene segment. Sequenced: PBMCs or T cells enriched from blood (not recorded which). CDR3 region: CASSKLFRPRSSYEQYF. The CDR3 bases are TGTGCCAGCAGCAAATTGTTTAGGCCGAGGAGCTCCTACGAGCAGTACTTC.